The rows below give T cell receptor beta chains drawn from one sample of a study of regulatory T cells in long-lasting Graves disease. TCRdb re-analysed the multiplex PCR reads in MiXCR, keeping a single row per CDR3 protein. The repertoire holds about 440,000 distinct CDR3 sequences, with 16% as singletons. A further study also used this sample, focusing on T cells in Graves' hyperthyroidism and ophthalmopathy.

Sequencing was performed on peripheral blood mononuclear cells (PBMCs), taken at new diagnosis, from a patient treated with antithyroid drugs. The receptor source for this set is a woman in her 30s with Graves disease. Both conserved end residues are part of each CDR3. The order of the fields is J gene, D gene, V gene, clone size, CDR3 DNA, CDR3 protein. D genes are given only for firm matches. Clone size is not always given. Where it is, it says once, few, many or a class for expanded clones.

>TRBJ1-4|TRBD1|TRBV7-9|many
TGTGCCAGCAGCTCCCATTGGGACAGGGAAGGGGGCACTAATGAAAAACTGTTTTTT
CASSSHWDREGGTNEKLFF
>TRBJ2-7|-|TRBV15|few
TGTGCCACCAGCAGAGAATACTTTGTCGAGCAGTACTTC
CATSREYFVEQYF
>TRBJ2-1|-|TRBV4-2|-
TGTGCCAGCAGCCAGAGGTGGGACCAGGACAATGAGCAGTTCTTC
CASSQRWDQDNEQFF
>TRBJ2-7|-|TRBV5-1|many
TGCGCCAGCAGCTTGATGGGACCGATATACGAGCAGTACTTC
CASSLMGPIYEQYF
>TRBJ1-1|-|TRBV20-1|once
TGCAGTGCTAGAGCGGGGGGGACTGAAGCTTTCTTT
CSARAGGTEAFF
>TRBJ2-7|-|TRBV27|many
TGTGCCAGCAGTTTATCGGTAGACAGCCCCAAAAACGAGCAGTACTTC
CASSLSVDSPKNEQYF
>TRBJ1-2|-|TRBV6-1|many
TGTGCCAGCAGTGCGATGATTGGCGGGGGCTACACCTTC
CASSAMIGGGYTF
>TRBJ1-3|-|TRBV7-2|many
TGTGCCAGCAGCTTAAGAGGGGCCAACTCTGGAAACACCATATATTTT
CASSLRGANSGNTIYF
>TRBJ2-3|TRBD1|TRBV27|many
TGTGCCAGCAGTAACCAGGGGGCGGGAGATACGCAGTATTTT
CASSNQGAGDTQYF
>TRBJ2-1|-|TRBV20-1|-
TGCAGTGCTAGTCGCCTACTTTACAATGAGCAGTTCTTC
CSASRLLYNEQFF
>TRBJ2-2|TRBD1|TRBV3-1|many
TGTGCCAGCAGCCAAGATCCGCGGGGACAGGGGGCGGTCACCGGGGAGCTGTTTTTT
CASSQDPRGQGAVTGELFF
>TRBJ1-2|-|TRBV5-1|-
TGCGCCAGCAGCGCCAGACAGTATGGCTACACCTTC
CASSARQYGYTF
>TRBJ1-2|-|TRBV6-1|many
TGTGCCAGCAGTGAGTTCGGGACTGTTGGCTACACCTTC
CASSEFGTVGYTF
>TRBJ2-7|-|TRBV18|-
TGTGCCAGCTCACCCGGGACTCTTAATTACGAGCAGTACTTC
CASSPGTLNYEQYF
>TRBJ1-6|TRBD1|TRBV6-5|few
TGTACCAGCAGATACAGGGGTCACTTGTCAATTTCACCCCTCCACTTT
CTSRYRGHLSISPLHF
>TRBJ2-5|-|TRBV20-1|many
TGCAGTGCTAGCCCGGGGGCGGCCGAAGAGACCCAGTACTTC
CSASPGAAEETQYF
>TRBJ1-4|TRBD1|TRBV12-3/TRBV12-4|-
TGTGCCACTAGGACAGGGGGTGAAAAACTGTTTTTT
CATRTGGEKLFF
>TRBJ1-6|-|TRBV11-2|many
TGTGCCAGCAGCTCACGGACAGATAATTCACCCCTCCACTTT
CASSSRTDNSPLHF
>TRBJ2-7|-|TRBV10-1|few
TGCGCCAGCAGTGAGTCACCGCTCCTCGAGCAGTACTTC
CASSESPLLEQYF
>TRBJ1-1|-|TRBV5-1|many
TGCGCCAGCAGCTTAGACGCAGGCACTGAAGCTTTCTTT
CASSLDAGTEAFF
>TRBJ1-1|-|TRBV30|many
TGTGCCTGGACAACCGGTACAGTGAACACTGAAGCTTTCTTT
CAWTTGTVNTEAFF
>TRBJ1-5|-|TRBV20-1|-
TGCAGTGCCCCTACCGACGGACGGCTAAGGGGGCCCCAGCATTTT
CSAPTDGRLRGPQHF
>TRBJ2-5|TRBD2|TRBV4-2|-
TGTGCCAGCAGCCACGCGACTAGCGGGAGGAGCGAGACCCAGTACTTC
CASSHATSGRSETQYF
>TRBJ2-2|-|TRBV7-9|-
TGTGCCAGCAGCTTCTTAGGGGGGAACACCGGGGAGCTGTTTTTT
CASSFLGGNTGELFF
>TRBJ2-1|TRBD2|TRBV29-1|many
TGCAGCGTTGACGGGCTAGCGGGAGGGACTGGGCAGTTCTTC
CSVDGLAGGTGQFF
>TRBJ1-5|-|TRBV28|many
TGTGCCAGCAGCCCCGTGGGGCGCAAGCAGCCCCAGCATTTT
CASSPVGRKQPQHF
>TRBJ2-1|-|TRBV20-1|many
TGCAGTGCTCCGAGGGTGGGGGCGGGGTACAATGAGCAGTTCTTC
CSAPRVGAGYNEQFF
>TRBJ2-5|-|TRBV7-2|many
TGTGCCAGCAGCCCCAGCGGGTATAGGGCGGCACAAGAGACCCAGTACTTC
CASSPSGYRAAQETQYF
>TRBJ2-3|TRBD2|TRBV20-1|many
TGCAGTGCTCGGGACTACTCAGATACGCAGTATTTT
CSARDYSDTQYF
>TRBJ2-1|-|TRBV28|many
TGTGCCAGCAACCCCGGACAGAACTACAATGAGCAGTTCTTC
CASNPGQNYNEQFF
>TRBJ2-1|TRBD2|TRBV2|many
TGTGCCAGCAGTTCCGGGACTAGCGGGAGTATTGAGCAGTTCTTC
CASSSGTSGSIEQFF
>TRBJ2-2|TRBD1|TRBV12-3/TRBV12-4|-
TGTGCCAGCAGCCCGGACAGGGTTTCGACCGGGGAGCTGTTTTTT
CASSPDRVSTGELFF
>TRBJ2-2|-|TRBV28|many
TGTGCCAGCAGTTTCGTTACGCCCCCCTACAGGGGGGGGGGCGCGGGCGGGGAGCTGTTTTTT
CASSFVTPPYRGGGAGGELFF
>TRBJ1-2|-|TRBV12-5|many
TGTGCTAGTGGTTTCAATACAGGGAGGGTTTATGGCTACACCTTC
CASGFNTGRVYGYTF
>TRBJ2-3|-|TRBV30|many
TGTGCCTGGAGGGAATATTCGGGACGTAGCACAGATACGCAGTATTTT
CAWREYSGRSTDTQYF
>TRBJ2-7|TRBD2|TRBV29-1|-
TGCAGCGTTAAATCTAGCGGGAGAGGATACGAGCAGTACTTC
CSVKSSGRGYEQYF
>TRBJ1-4|-|TRBV12-3/TRBV12-4|many
TGTGCCAGCAGTTTCCTCTGGGAAAAACTGTTTTTT
CASSFLWEKLFF
>TRBJ2-3|-|TRBV6-5|-
TGTGCCAGCAGTTCTCCAGGAGGGTACGGGGAAGGCACAGATACGCAGTATTTT
CASSSPGGYGEGTDTQYF
>TRBJ1-5|-|TRBV7-2|-
TGTGCCAGCAGCTTAAAACCCCACCTCGCAGGGAATCAGCCCCAGCATTTT
CASSLKPHLAGNQPQHF
>TRBJ2-7|TRBD1|TRBV20-1|many
TGCAGTGCCCGAGGAGGGACAGGGGTCTACGAGCAGTACTTC
CSARGGTGVYEQYF
>TRBJ1-1|-|TRBV10-1|-
TGCGCCAGCAGTGAATTTCAGGACGCCACTGAAGCTTTCTTT
CASSEFQDATEAFF
>TRBJ2-7|-|TRBV6-2/TRBV6-3|many
TGTGCCAGCAGGAAGCTTGTGTCGGAGCAGTACTTC
CASRKLVSEQYF
>TRBJ2-7|-|TRBV20-1|many
TGCAGTGCTACCGCCCGGGAGCGGACATCCTACGAGCAGTACTTC
CSATARERTSYEQYF
>TRBJ2-1|TRBD1|TRBV18|-
TGTGCCAGCTCCGGAGGGACAGGGGGACTGAATGAGCAGTTCTTC
CASSGGTGGLNEQFF
>TRBJ2-1|-|TRBV12-3/TRBV12-4|many
TGTGCCAGCACTCTCCTTTCAGGCAATGAGCAGTTCTTC
CASTLLSGNEQFF
>TRBJ2-7|TRBD2|TRBV6-2/TRBV6-3|-
TGTGCCAGCAGATCACTTTCACTGGGGGGGGACTCCTACGAGCAGTACTTC
CASRSLSLGGDSYEQYF
>TRBJ2-3|-|TRBV10-3|few
TGTGCCATCAGTGAGGTCCTTAGCACAGATACGCAGTATTTT
CAISEVLSTDTQYF
>TRBJ1-1|-|TRBV7-2|few
TGTGCCAGCAGCTTTGAAGGGATCGGGACTGAAGCTTTCTTT
CASSFEGIGTEAFF
>TRBJ2-3|TRBD2|TRBV5-1|many
TGCGCCAGCAGCTTTACCCCACTAGCGCCCACAGATACGCAGTATTTT
CASSFTPLAPTDTQYF
>TRBJ2-3|-|TRBV9|many
TGTGCCAGCAGCGACCCGGGGGCAGATACGCAGTATTTT
CASSDPGADTQYF
>TRBJ2-1|-|TRBV9|-
TGTGCCAGCAGCGCCCCACAATCCCCTAGGGGCTCCTACAATGAGCAGTTCTTC
CASSAPQSPRGSYNEQFF
>TRBJ2-1|TRBD2|TRBV28|many
TGTGCCAGCAGTTTTAGCGGGTTCGAGCAGTTCTTC
CASSFSGFEQFF
>TRBJ2-1|-|TRBV20-1|-
TGCAGTGCTACCCCGAGGGTGGTCAATGAGCAGTTCTTC
CSATPRVVNEQFF
>TRBJ1-5|-|TRBV3-1|few
TGTGCCAGCAGCCTCCAAAGCGGGGGACAGCCCCAGCATTTT
CASSLQSGGQPQHF
>TRBJ2-3|TRBD2|TRBV19|-
TGTGCCAGTAGTATTAGCTCGACTAGCGGAACAGATACGCAGTATTTT
CASSISSTSGTDTQYF
>TRBJ2-1|-|TRBV11-3|many
TGTGCCAGCGGGGCTAACTCCTACAATGAGCAGTTCTTC
CASGANSYNEQFF
>TRBJ1-2|-|TRBV29-1|-
TGCAGCGTTGAAGATGGGGGGGGCGTAAACTATGGCTACACCTTC
CSVEDGGGVNYGYTF
>TRBJ2-7|-|TRBV5-4|few
TGTGCCAGCAGTCAACACAGTCAAACTAACGAGCAGTACTTC
CASSQHSQTNEQYF
>TRBJ1-1|-|TRBV11-2|many
TGTGCCAGCAGCTATCGTGGGTGGGCGAACACTGAAGCTTTCTTT
CASSYRGWANTEAFF